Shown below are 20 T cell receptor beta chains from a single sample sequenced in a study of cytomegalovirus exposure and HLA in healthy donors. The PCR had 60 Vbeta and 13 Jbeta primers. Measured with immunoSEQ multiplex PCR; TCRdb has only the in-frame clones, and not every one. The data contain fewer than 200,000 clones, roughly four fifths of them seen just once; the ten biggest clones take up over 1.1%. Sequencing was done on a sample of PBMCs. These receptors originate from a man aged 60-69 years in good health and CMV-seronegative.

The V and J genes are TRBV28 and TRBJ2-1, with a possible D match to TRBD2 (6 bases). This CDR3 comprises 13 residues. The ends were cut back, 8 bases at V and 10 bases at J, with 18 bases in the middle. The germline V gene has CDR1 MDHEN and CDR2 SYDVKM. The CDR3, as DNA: TGTGCCAGCCGGGAGAACGGTATCAGGGAGCAGTTCTTC. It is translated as CASRENGIREQFF. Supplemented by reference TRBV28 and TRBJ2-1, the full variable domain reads DVKVTQSSRYLVKRTGEKVFLECVQDMDHENMFWYRQDPGLGLRLIYFSYDVKMKEKGDIPEGYSVSREKKERFSLILESASTNQTSMYLCASRENGIREQFFGPGTRLTVL.

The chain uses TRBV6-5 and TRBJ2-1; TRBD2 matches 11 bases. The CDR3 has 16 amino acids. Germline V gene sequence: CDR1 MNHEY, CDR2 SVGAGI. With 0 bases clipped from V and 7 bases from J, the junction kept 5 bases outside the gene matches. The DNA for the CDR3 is TGTGCCAGCAGTTACTCGAGACTAGCGGGAAGGAATGAGCAGTTCTTC. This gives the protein CASSYSRLAGRNEQFF.

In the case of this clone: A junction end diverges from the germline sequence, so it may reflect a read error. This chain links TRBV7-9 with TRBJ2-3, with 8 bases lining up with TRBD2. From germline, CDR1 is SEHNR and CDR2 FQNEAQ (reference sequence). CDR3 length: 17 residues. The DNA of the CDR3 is TGTTCCAGCAGCTTAGTGCTAGCGGGTACAGGCACAGATACGCAGTATTTT. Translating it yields CSSSLVLAGTGTDTQYF.

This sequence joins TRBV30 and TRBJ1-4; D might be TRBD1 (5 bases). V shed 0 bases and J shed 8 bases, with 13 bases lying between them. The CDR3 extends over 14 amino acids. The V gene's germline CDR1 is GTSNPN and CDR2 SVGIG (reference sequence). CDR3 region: CAWSVMTDSEKLFF. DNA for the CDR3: TGTGCCTGGAGTGTAATGACAGACAGCGAAAAACTGTTTTTT.

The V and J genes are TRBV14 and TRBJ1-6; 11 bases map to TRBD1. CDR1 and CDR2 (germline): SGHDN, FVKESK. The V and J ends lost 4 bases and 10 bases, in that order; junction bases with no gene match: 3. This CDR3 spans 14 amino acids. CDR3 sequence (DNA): TGTGCCAGCAGCCTGGACAGGGGGCTCTCACCCCTCCACTTT. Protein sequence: CASSLDRGLSPLHF.

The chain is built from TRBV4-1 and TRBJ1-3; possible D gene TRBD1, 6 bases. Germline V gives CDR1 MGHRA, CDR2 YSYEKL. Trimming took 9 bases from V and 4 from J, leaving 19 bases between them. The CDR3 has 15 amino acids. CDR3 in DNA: TGCGCCAGTGAAAGCACCGGGACAACAGGAAACACCATATATTTT. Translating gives CASESTGTTGNTIYF.

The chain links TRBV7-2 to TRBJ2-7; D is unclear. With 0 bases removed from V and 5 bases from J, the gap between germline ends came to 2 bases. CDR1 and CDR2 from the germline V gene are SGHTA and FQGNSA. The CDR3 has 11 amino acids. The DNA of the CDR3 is TGTGCCAGCAGCTTAGCCGACGAGCAGTACTTC. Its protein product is CASSLADEQYF.

The CDR3 nucleotides read TGTGCCAGCAGCCTTTCCGGCAGGGCCTCCTACAATGAGCAGTTCTTC. Translated: CASSLSGRASYNEQFF. The chain links TRBV4-2 to TRBJ2-1; weak D call: TRBD1 (5 bases). CDR3 length: 16 amino acids. Deletions cut 4 bases from V and 0 bases from J, with 13 bases between. In germline, CDR1 is LGHNA, CDR2 YNFKEQ.

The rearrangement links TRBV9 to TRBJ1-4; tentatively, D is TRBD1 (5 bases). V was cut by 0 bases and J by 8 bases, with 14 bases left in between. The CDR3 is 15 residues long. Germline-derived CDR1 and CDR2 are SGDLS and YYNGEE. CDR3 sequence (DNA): TGTGCCAGCAGCGTAGCTGGGCAAAGGGGCGAAAAACTGTTTTTT. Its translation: CASSVAGQRGEKLFF.

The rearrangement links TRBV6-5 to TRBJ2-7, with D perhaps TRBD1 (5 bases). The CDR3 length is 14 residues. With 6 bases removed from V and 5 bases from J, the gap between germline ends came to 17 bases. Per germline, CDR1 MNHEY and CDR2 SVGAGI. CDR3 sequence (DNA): TGTGCCAGCAGATTTAACATCAGGGCTGACGAGCAGTACTTC. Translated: CASRFNIRADEQYF.

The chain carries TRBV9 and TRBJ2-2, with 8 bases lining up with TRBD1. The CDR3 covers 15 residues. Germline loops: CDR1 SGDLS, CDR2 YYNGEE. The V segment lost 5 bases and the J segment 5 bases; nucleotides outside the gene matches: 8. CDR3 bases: TGTGCCAGCAGTGCCGGACAGGGAGATACCGGGGAGCTGTTTTTT. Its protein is CASSAGQGDTGELFF. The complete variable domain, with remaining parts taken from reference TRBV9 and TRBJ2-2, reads DSGVTQTPKHLITATGQRVTLRCSPRSGDLSVYWYQQSLDQGLQFLIQYYNGEERAKGNILERFSAQQFPDLHSELNLSSLELGDSALYFCASSAGQGDTGELFFGEGSRLTVL.

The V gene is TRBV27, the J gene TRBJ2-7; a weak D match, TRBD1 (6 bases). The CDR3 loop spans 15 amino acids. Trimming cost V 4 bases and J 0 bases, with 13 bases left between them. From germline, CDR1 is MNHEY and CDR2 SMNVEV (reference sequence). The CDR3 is CASSWGTLYSYEQYF. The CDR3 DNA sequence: TGTGCCAGCAGTTGGGGGACACTCTACTCCTACGAGCAGTACTTC.

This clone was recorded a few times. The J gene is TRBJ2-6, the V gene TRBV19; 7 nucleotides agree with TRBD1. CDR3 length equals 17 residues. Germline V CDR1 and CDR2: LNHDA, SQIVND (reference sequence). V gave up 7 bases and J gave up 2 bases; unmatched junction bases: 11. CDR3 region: CASTADKGAPGANVLTF. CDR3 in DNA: TGTGCCAGTACCGCGGATAAGGGGGCGCCTGGGGCCAACGTCCTGACTTTC. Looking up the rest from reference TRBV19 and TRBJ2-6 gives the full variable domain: DGGITQSPKYLFRKEGQNVTLSCEQNLNHDAMYWYRQDPGQGLRLIYYSQIVNDFQKGDIAEGYSVSREKKESFPLTVTSAQKNPTAFYLCASTADKGAPGANVLTFGAGSRLTVL.

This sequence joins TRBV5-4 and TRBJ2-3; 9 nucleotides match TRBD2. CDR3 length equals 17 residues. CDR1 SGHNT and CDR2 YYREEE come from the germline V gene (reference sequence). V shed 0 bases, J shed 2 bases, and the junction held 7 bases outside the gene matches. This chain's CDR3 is CASSLASTSGLTDTQYF. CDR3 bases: TGTGCCAGCAGCTTGGCTTCAACTAGCGGGCTCACAGATACGCAGTATTTT. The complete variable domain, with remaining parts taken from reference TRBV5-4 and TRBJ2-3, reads ETGVTQSPTHLIKTRGQQVTLRCSSQSGHNTVSWYQQALGQGPQFIFQYYREEENGRGNFPPRFSGLQFPNYSSELNVNALELDDSALYLCASSLASTSGLTDTQYFGPGTRLTVL.

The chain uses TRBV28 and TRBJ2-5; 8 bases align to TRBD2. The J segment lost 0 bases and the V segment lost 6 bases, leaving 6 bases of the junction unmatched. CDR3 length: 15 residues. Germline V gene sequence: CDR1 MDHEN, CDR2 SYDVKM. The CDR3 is CASRPPGGYQETQYF. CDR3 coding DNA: TGTGCCAGCAGACCACCGGGGGGGTACCAAGAGACCCAGTACTTC.

The DNA for the CDR3 is TGTGCCAGCAGAGGGGCGACTTACACAGAGACCCAGTACTTC. Amino acids: CASRGATYTETQYF. The chain is built from TRBV5-4 and TRBJ2-5; D may be TRBD1 (5 bases). Per germline, CDR1 SGHNT and CDR2 YYREEE (reference sequence). The CDR3 runs 14 residues. V gave up 5 bases and J gave up 4 bases, with 15 bases separating them.

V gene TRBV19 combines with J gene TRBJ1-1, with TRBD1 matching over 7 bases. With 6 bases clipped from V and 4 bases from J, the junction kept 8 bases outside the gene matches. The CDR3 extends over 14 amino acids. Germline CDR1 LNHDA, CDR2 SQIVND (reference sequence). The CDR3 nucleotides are TGTGCCAGTAGCTCTACAGGGGCAGGCACTGAAGCTTTCTTT. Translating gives CASSSTGAGTEAFF.

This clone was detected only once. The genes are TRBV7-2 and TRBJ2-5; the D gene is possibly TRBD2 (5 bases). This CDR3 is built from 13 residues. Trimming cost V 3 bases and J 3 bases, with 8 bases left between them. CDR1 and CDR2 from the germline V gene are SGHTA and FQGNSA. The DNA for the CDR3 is TGTGCCAGCAGCTTTACAGCGGAAGAGACCCAGTACTTC. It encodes CASSFTAEETQYF. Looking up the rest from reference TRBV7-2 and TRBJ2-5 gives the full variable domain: GAGVSQSPSNKVTEKGKDVELRCDPISGHTALYWYRQSLGQGLEFLIYFQGNSAPDKSGLPSDRFSAERTGGSVSTLTIQRTQQEDSAVYLCASSFTAEETQYFGPGTRLLVL.

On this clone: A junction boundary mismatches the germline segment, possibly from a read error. CDR3 nucleotides: TGCGCCAGCAGCCAAGTACCACCCCCAGGGGGGATTGGAAACATCATATATTTT. Amino acids: CASSQVPPPGGIGNIIYF. The chain links TRBV4-3 to TRBJ1-3, with 7 bases fitting TRBD1. The CDR3 runs to 18 residues. From germline, CDR1 is LGHNA and CDR2 YSLEER.

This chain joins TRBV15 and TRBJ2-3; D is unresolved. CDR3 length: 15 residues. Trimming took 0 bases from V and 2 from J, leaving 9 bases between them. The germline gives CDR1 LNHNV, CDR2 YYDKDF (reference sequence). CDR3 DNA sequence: TGTGCCACCAGCAGAGATGCACTTTTCACAGATACGCAGTATTTT. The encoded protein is CATSRDALFTDTQYF. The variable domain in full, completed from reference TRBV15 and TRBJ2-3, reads DAMVIQNPRYQVTQFGKPVTLSCSQTLNHNVMYWYQQKSSQAPKLLFHYYDKDFNNEADTPDNFQSRRPNTSFCFLDIRSPGLGDTAMYLCATSRDALFTDTQYFGPGTRLTVL.